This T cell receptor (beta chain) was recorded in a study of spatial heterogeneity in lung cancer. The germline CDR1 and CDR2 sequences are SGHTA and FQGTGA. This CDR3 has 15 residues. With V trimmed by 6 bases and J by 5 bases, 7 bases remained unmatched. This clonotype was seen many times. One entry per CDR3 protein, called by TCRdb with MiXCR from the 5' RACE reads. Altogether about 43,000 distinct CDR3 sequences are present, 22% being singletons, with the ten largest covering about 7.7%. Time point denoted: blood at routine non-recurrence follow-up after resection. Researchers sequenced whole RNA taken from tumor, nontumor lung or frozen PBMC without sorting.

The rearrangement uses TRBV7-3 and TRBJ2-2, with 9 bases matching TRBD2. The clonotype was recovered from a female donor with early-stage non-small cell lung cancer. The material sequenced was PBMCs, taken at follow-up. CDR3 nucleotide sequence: TGTGCCAGCAGTCCGGGACTAGCCTCTACCGGGGAGCTGTTTTTT. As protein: CASSPGLASTGELFF.